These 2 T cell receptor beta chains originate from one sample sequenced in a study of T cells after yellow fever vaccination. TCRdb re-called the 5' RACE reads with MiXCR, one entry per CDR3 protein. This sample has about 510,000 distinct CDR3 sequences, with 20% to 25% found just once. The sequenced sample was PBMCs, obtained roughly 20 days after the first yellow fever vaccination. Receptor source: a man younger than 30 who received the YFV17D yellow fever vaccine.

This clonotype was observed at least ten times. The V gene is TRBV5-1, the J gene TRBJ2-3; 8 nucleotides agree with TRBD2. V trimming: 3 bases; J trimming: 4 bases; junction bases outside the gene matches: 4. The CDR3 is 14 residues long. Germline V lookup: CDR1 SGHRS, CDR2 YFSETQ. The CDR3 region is CASSSMTSADTQYF. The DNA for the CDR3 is TGCGCCAGCAGCTCGATGACTAGCGCAGATACGCAGTATTTT.

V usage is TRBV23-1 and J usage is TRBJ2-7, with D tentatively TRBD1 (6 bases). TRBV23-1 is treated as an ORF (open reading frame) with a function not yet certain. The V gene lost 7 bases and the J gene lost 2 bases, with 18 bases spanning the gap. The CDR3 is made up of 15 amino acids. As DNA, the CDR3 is TGCGCCAGCACCCCCGGGACACTTAGAACCTACGAGCAGTACGTC. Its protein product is CASTPGTLRTYEQYV.